This T cell receptor beta chain originates from a study of early T cells in non-severe SARS-CoV-2 infection. Study results and caveats: Reliance on VDJdb matching favored anti-spike CD8 responses; private and CD4 specificities were missed.

Germline-derived CDR1 and CDR2 are SEHNR and FQNEAQ (reference sequence). The CDR3 length is 15 residues. Losses at the gene ends were 4 bases for V and 5 bases for J; bases not matched to a gene: 8. By sample share, this clonotype is medium-sized. Its antigen is unknown. Molecules of cDNA were individually given unique molecular identifiers that were attached to them. One entry per CDR3 protein, called by TCRdb with MiXCR from the 5' RACE reads. The table shows 84,000 or so distinct CDR3 sequences, with 11% to 15% occurring only once. The receptor's source is an adult who was a healthcare worker with PCR-confirmed SARS-CoV-2 infection or an uninfected control (not recorded which). The chain joins TRBV7-9 to TRBJ2-7; the match to TRBD1 covers 10 bases. Sample: whole blood. This chain's CDR3 is CASSYYRDRGDEQYF. The DNA for the CDR3 is TGTGCCAGCAGCTACTACAGGGACAGGGGTGACGAGCAGTACTTC.